The 30 T cell receptor beta chains below come from one sample, sequenced in a study of cytomegalovirus exposure and HLA in healthy donors. Amplification used 60 Vbeta primers and 13 Jbeta primers. Produced via immunoSEQ multiplex PCR; TCRdb's table is partial and in-frame only. This sample carries about 200,000 clones, 70% to 80% of them seen once, and the ten largest clones take about 0.22%. Sequencing was carried out using PBMCs. The receptors shown here come from a girl under 10 years old in good health and CMV-seronegative.

The chain joins TRBV6-6 to TRBJ1-2; TRBD1 aligns across 9 bases. Per germline, CDR1 MNHNY and CDR2 SVGAGI (reference sequence). CDR3 length: 16 residues. The V gene end was trimmed by 6 bases and the J gene end by 8 bases; junction bases not matched to a gene: 16. CDR3: CASSPRQGVVVGGYTF. The CDR3 DNA is TGTGCCAGCAGCCCTCGACAGGGGGTTGTCGTAGGGGGCTACACCTTC.

This chain joins TRBV7-9 and TRBJ1-4, with 9 bases that match TRBD1. From germline, CDR1 is SEHNR and CDR2 FQNEAQ (reference sequence). The CDR3 totals 16 residues. J was trimmed by 1 base and V by 5 bases; bases with no gene match: 5. CDR3 sequence reads: CASSTTGGRTNEKLFF. In DNA form, the CDR3 reads TGTGCCAGCAGCACTACAGGGGGCAGAACTAATGAAAAACTGTTTTTT.

The genes are TRBV13 and TRBJ1-1, with 7 bases that match TRBD1. CDR1 PRHDT and CDR2 FYEKMQ come from the germline V gene (reference sequence). The length of the CDR3 is 17 residues. Losses at the gene ends were 5 bases for V and 3 bases for J; bases not matched to a gene: 15. CDR3 amino acids: CASSERQGWAGDTEAFF. The CDR3 region has the DNA TGTGCCAGCAGCGAGCGACAGGGTTGGGCTGGGGACACTGAAGCTTTCTTT.

The J gene is TRBJ2-3, the V gene TRBV27, with 8 bases aligning to TRBD2. Germline trimming cut 4 bases from V and 3 bases from J; bases unmatched to any gene: 6. This CDR3 has 15 residues. Germline V gives CDR1 MNHEY, CDR2 SMNVEV (reference sequence). CDR3 coding DNA: TGTGCCAGCAGTTCAGCGGGAGCGGGGACAGATACGCAGTATTTT. Residues: CASSSAGAGTDTQYF.

Concerning this clone: Other nucleotide sequences in the sample specify the same CDR3. V is TRBV6-5 and J is TRBJ2-7; D may be TRBD1 (5 bases). Germline CDR1 and CDR2: MNHEY and SVGAGI. Deletions cut 6 bases from V and 4 bases from J, with 16 bases between. This CDR3 has 14 amino acids. The CDR3 sequence: CASSPGQGSYEQYF. The CDR3 DNA follows: TGTGCCAGCAGCCCAGGGCAGGGTAGTTACGAGCAGTACTTC.

The genes are TRBV11-1 and TRBJ1-2; D is uncertain. This CDR3 comprises 15 residues. Germline CDR1 SGHAT, CDR2 FQDESV (reference sequence). Between the trimmed V and J ends, which lost 2 bases and 7 bases, there was a span of 17 bases. CDR3 sequence reads: CASSLSVRGGGGYTF. CDR3 nucleotides: TGTGCCAGCAGCTTATCGGTGCGGGGAGGAGGTGGCTACACCTTC. Complete variable domain (other parts from reference TRBV11-1 and TRBJ1-2): EAEVAQSPRYKITEKSQAVAFWCDPISGHATLYWYRQILGQGPELLVQFQDESVVDDSQLPKDRFSAERLKGVDSTLKIQPAELGDSAMYLCASSLSVRGGGGYTFGSGTRLTVV.

The rearrangement uses TRBV7-9 and TRBJ2-7; TRBD1 matches 9 bases. This CDR3 is built from 16 residues. Trimming took 3 bases from V and 4 from J; bases not matched to a gene: 10. Germline V CDR1 and CDR2: SEHNR, FQNEAQ (reference sequence). The CDR3 region is CASSLRWGQGIYEQYF. In DNA form, the CDR3 reads TGTGCCAGCAGCTTGCGATGGGGACAGGGCATATACGAGCAGTACTTC.

The J gene is TRBJ1-2, the V gene TRBV5-4; TRBD1 agrees at 12 bases. CDR3 size: 12 residues. Germline V gives CDR1 SGHNT, CDR2 YYREEE (reference sequence). V dropped 5 bases and J dropped 8; count of bases not matched to a gene: 1. CDR3 coding DNA: TGTGCCAGCAGGGGACAGGGGGCAGGCTACACCTTC. This translates into CASRGQGAGYTF.

V gene TRBV2 combines with J gene TRBJ1-1; D is perhaps TRBD1 (6 bases). Germline V gene sequence: CDR1 SNHLY, CDR2 FYNNEI. The CDR3 consists of 13 residues. V lost 8 bases, J lost 5 bases, and 15 bases lay in between. The CDR3 DNA reads as TGTGCCAGCCTCCCCCAGGGGAGTACTGAAGCTTTCTTT. Translating it yields CASLPQGSTEAFF.

This clone was counted a few times. V is TRBV2 and J is TRBJ1-1, with D unclear. Germline V gives CDR1 SNHLY, CDR2 FYNNEI. The CDR3 loop spans 13 amino acids. V lost 3 bases, J lost 1 base, and 6 bases lay in between. The CDR3 protein is CASSEGWNTEAFF. In DNA, the CDR3 is TGTGCCAGCAGTGAGGGCTGGAACACTGAAGCTTTCTTT. Variable domain in full (rest from reference TRBV2 and TRBJ1-1): EPEVTQTPSHQVTQMGQEVILRCVPISNHLYFYWYRQILGQKVEFLVSFYNNEISEKSEIFDDQFSVERPDGSNFTLKIRSTKLEDSAMYFCASSEGWNTEAFFGQGTRLTVV.

The V call is TRBV27, the J call TRBJ1-1; TRBD1 might be the D (6 bases). Germline loops: CDR1 MNHEY, CDR2 SMNVEV (reference sequence). This CDR3 has 13 amino acids. V was cut by 5 bases and J by 2 bases, with 9 bases left in between. The CDR3 reads CASSVRGNTEAFF. CDR3 DNA: TGTGCCAGCAGTGTCAGGGGAAACACTGAAGCTTTCTTT.

The chain uses TRBV18 and TRBJ1-4; D ambiguous. Germline V gives CDR1 KGHSH, CDR2 LQKENI. CDR3 length: 16 amino acids. V was shortened by 6 bases and J by 2 bases, with 16 bases between the two germline ends. CDR3 sequence (DNA): TGTGCCAGCTCGGCGAGGAGGTCGGGGACTAATGAAAAACTGTTTTTT. It specifies CASSARRSGTNEKLFF.

The chain joins TRBV12-1 to TRBJ2-3; the D call of TRBD1 is as the table states it, not checked on the DNA. TRBV12-1 is termed a pseudogene. This CDR3 contains 15 residues. The CDR3, as DNA: TGTGCCAGCAGCTCTACAGGACCTAGCACAGATACGCAGTATTTT. Translation: CASSSTGPSTDTQYF.

The chain recombines TRBV6-1 with TRBJ2-5, with 7 bases fitting TRBD1. TRBJ2-7 explains the end of the DNA better; the J call may be wrong. The CDR3 spans 15 residues. The germline gives CDR1 MNHNS, CDR2 SASEGT. The CDR3 DNA sequence: TGTGCCAGCACCTCACGGGACAGCCGCACCTACGAGCAGTACTTC. It codes for CASTSRDSRTYEQYF.

V and J are TRBV5-1 and TRBJ2-5; 9 nucleotides align to TRBD2. The germline CDR1 and CDR2 sequences are SGHRS and YFSETQ. Trimming at V came to 3 bases and at J to 5 bases, leaving 11 bases not matched to a gene. The CDR3 length is 16 residues. The DNA for the CDR3 is TGCGCCAGCAGCTGGAGACGTAGCGGGGGCGGGGAGACCCAGTACTTC. This translates into CASSWRRSGGGETQYF.

V is TRBV12-5 and J is TRBJ2-7; D is ambiguous. The germline V gene has CDR1 LGHNT and CDR2 FRNRAP. The V and J ends lost 1 base and 4 bases respectively, with 8 bases between them. The CDR3 sequence is 13 residues long. The CDR3 DNA is TGTGCTAGTGGTTTGGGTTTCGGGTACGAGCAGTACTTC. Its protein product is CASGLGFGYEQYF.

V is TRBV5-4 and J is TRBJ1-2; D remains ambiguous. Trimming cost V 4 bases and J 1 base, with 11 bases left between them. The germline V gene has CDR1 SGHNT and CDR2 YYREEE (reference sequence). This CDR3 comprises 14 residues. CDR3: CASSGGSNNYGYTF. The CDR3 bases are TGTGCCAGCAGCGGAGGGTCTAATAACTATGGCTACACCTTC.

This chain connects TRBV5-5 to TRBJ2-7, with D maybe TRBD2 (5 bases). Trimming left V 6 bases short and J 2 bases short, with 6 bases between. CDR1 is SGHKS and CDR2 is YYEKEE in the germline V gene (reference sequence). The length of the CDR3 is 11 residues. DNA for the CDR3: TGTGCCAGCACCGGGGCCTACGAGCAGTACTTC. Translating gives CASTGAYEQYF.

The genes are TRBV5-1 and TRBJ2-5; TRBD2 matches at 12 bases. Germline V gene data show CDR1 as SGHRS and CDR2 as YFSETQ. The CDR3 runs to 16 residues. V was clipped by 0 bases and J by 4 bases; unmatched bases: 4. CDR3 DNA: TGCGCCAGCAGCTTGGACGCTAGCGGGGGGGCAGAGACCCAGTACTTC. This sequence encodes CASSLDASGGAETQYF.

This chain links TRBV28 with TRBJ1-3, with no clear D. CDR3 length: 14 amino acids. CDR1 is MDHEN, CDR2 SYDVKM, per germline. Trimming shortened V by 5 bases and J by 3 bases, and 11 bases separated the two germline ends. The CDR3 spells CASSLQSVGNTIYF. CDR3 in DNA: TGTGCCAGCAGTCTTCAATCAGTTGGAAACACCATATATTTT.

The chain recombines TRBV30 with TRBJ1-5, with a possible D match to TRBD1 (5 bases). CDR1 is GTSNPN and CDR2 is SVGIG in the germline V gene (reference sequence). The CDR3 sequence is 14 residues long. V was pared by 5 bases and J by 4 bases, with 15 bases between. CDR3 coding DNA: TGTGCCTGGGCCGGGCCTGGGGCGAATCAGCCCCAGCATTTT. Translated: CAWAGPGANQPQHF. Full variable domain (rest looked up from reference TRBV30 and TRBJ1-5): SQTIHQWPATLVQPVGSPLSLECTVEGTSNPNLYWYRQAAGRGLQLLFYSVGIGQISSEVPQNLSASRPQDRQFILSSKKLLLSDSGFYLCAWAGPGANQPQHFGDGTRLSIL.

In this sample, this clone turned up a few times. The V and J genes are TRBV5-4 and TRBJ2-3; 9 positions match TRBD2. V shed 4 bases, J shed 6 bases, and the junction held 9 bases outside the gene matches. Germline V gene lookup returns CDR1 SGHNT and CDR2 YYREEE (reference sequence). The length of the CDR3 is 15 residues. The CDR3 is CASSKPSGVGDTQYF. The DNA for the CDR3 is TGTGCCAGCAGCAAACCTAGCGGGGTTGGGGATACGCAGTATTTT.

The rearrangement uses TRBV9 and TRBJ1-1; 7 positions match TRBD1. With 2 bases clipped from V and 5 bases from J, the junction kept 6 bases outside the gene matches. The CDR3 is 14 residues long. From germline, CDR1 is SGDLS and CDR2 YYNGEE. CDR3 coding DNA: TGTGCCAGCAGCGTGGACAGGTTGGGGACTGAAGCTTTCTTT. Its translation is CASSVDRLGTEAFF. The entire variable domain, with the rest obtained from reference TRBV9 and TRBJ1-1, is as follows: DSGVTQTPKHLITATGQRVTLRCSPRSGDLSVYWYQQSLDQGLQFLIQYYNGEERAKGNILERFSAQQFPDLHSELNLSSLELGDSALYFCASSVDRLGTEAFFGQGTRLTVV.

The chain joins TRBV6-6 to TRBJ1-3; tentatively, D is TRBD1 (5 bases). Trimming removed 2 bases at V and 2 bases at J, with 13 bases between. CDR3 size: 16 residues. Germline-derived CDR1 and CDR2 are MNHNY and SVGAGI (reference sequence). CDR3 amino acids: CASSYPGERTGNTIYF. CDR3 coding DNA: TGTGCCAGCAGTTACCCGGGGGAGAGAACTGGAAACACCATATATTTT.

The chain is built from TRBV18 and TRBJ2-3, with 9 bases lining up with TRBD2. The CDR3 has 15 residues. The germline CDR1 and CDR2 sequences are KGHSH and LQKENI. With V trimmed by 3 bases and J by 4 bases, 5 bases remained unmatched. CDR3 in amino acids: CASSPVLAGPDTQYF. The CDR3 DNA reads as TGTGCCAGCTCACCGGTCCTAGCGGGGCCAGATACGCAGTATTTT.

The V and J genes are TRBV2 and TRBJ2-1; 8 bases fit TRBD2. The germline V gene encodes CDR1 SNHLY and CDR2 FYNNEI. With V trimmed by 6 bases and J by 5 bases, 6 bases remained unmatched. The CDR3 totals 14 residues. CDR3 nucleotide sequence: TGTGCCAGCAGCGGGGGGGTCCAACACAATGAGCAGTTCTTC. This sequence encodes CASSGGVQHNEQFF.

This clone was detected once. CDR3 loop: CASSLGETSGRLEQYF. The CDR3 DNA sequence: TGCGCCAGCAGCTTGGGGGAGACTAGCGGGAGGCTTGAGCAGTACTTC. The rearrangement links TRBV5-1 to TRBJ2-7, with 13 bases matching TRBD2. Germline V gene sequence: CDR1 SGHRS, CDR2 YFSETQ. This CDR3 region has 16 residues. V was pared by 0 bases and J by 7 bases, with 7 bases of the junction left unmatched.

DNA of the CDR3: TGTGCCAGCAGTAGTGAACAGGTGCCGGGAGCCCAGCATTTT. This translates into CASSSEQVPGAQHF. J is TRBJ1-5 and V is TRBV6-1, with D maybe TRBD1 (5 bases). Trimming stripped 5 bases from V and 11 bases from J, with 19 bases between. CDR1 is MNHNS and CDR2 is SASEGT in the germline V gene. This CDR3 contains 14 residues.

The V gene is TRBV5-4, the J gene TRBJ2-2, with 10 bases lining up with TRBD2. The CDR3 sequence is 17 residues long. Germline loops: CDR1 SGHNT, CDR2 YYREEE (reference sequence). V trimming: 2 bases; J trimming: 2 bases; junction bases outside the gene matches: 6. As DNA, the CDR3 is TGTGCCAGCAGCTTTCTCGGGACTAGCGTCAACACCGGGGAGCTGTTTTTT. It encodes CASSFLGTSVNTGELFF.

With regard to this clone: Its ends do not fully match the called genes, so a read error is possible. The chain couples TRBV7-9 to TRBJ2-7; the match to TRBD1 covers 7 bases. CDR3 size: 13 residues. Per the germline V gene, CDR1 is SEHNR and CDR2 is FQNEAQ (reference sequence). The CDR3 reads CSSSPGQLYEQYF. The CDR3, as DNA: TGTTCCAGCAGCCCGGGACAGCTCTACGAGCAGTACTTC.